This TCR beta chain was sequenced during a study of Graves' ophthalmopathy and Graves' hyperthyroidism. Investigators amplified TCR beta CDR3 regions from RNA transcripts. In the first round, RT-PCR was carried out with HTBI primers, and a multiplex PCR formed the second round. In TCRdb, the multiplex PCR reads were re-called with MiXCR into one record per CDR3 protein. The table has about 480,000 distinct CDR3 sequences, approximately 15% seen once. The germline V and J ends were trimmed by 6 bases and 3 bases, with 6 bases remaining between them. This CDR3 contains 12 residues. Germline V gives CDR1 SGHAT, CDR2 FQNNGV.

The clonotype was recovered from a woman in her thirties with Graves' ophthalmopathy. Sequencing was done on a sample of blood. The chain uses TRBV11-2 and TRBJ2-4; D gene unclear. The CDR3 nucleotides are TGTGCCAGCAGTCATAACAAAAACATTCAGTACTTC. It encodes CASSHNKNIQYF. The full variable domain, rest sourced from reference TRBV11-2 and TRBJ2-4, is EAGVAQSPRYKIIEKRQSVAFWCNPISGHATLYWYQQILGQGPKLLIQFQNNGVVDDSQLPKDRFSAERLKGVDSTLKIQPAKLEDSAVYLCASSHNKNIQYFGAGTRLSVL.